The clone carrying this T cell receptor (beta chain) appeared a few times. Antigen unknown. The sample originates from a study of T cells after yellow fever vaccination. A single record per CDR3 protein comes from TCRdb applying MiXCR to the 5' RACE reads. The sample carries around 120,000 distinct CDR3 sequences, roughly 6.8% recorded once. Study results and limitations: Weaker overall was a secondary response that nonetheless peaked faster, on day 5 versus 15.

The CDR3 runs 13 residues. V lost 7 bases and J lost 7, with 13 bases in between. This specimen consisted of CD4+ T cells sorted from PBMCs, obtained about 49 days after the first yellow fever vaccination. The receptor was derived from a man between 18 and 29 years old who received the YFV17D yellow fever vaccine. The chain combines TRBV12-3 or TRBV12-4 with TRBJ2-2; no definite D call. As DNA, the CDR3 is TGTGCCAGCATGAACCAGTTGAACGGGGAGCTGTTTTTT. Its translation: CASMNQLNGELFF.